This T cell receptor (beta chain) emerged from a study of response to subunit inactivated influenza vaccine. Study results and limitations: Each seasonal flu vaccination may recruit only limited new T cells, authors suggested.

TCRdb re-called the RT-PCR reads through MiXCR, storing one row per CDR3 protein. This sample yields roughly 460,000 distinct CDR3 sequences, of which about 10% are seen a single time; about an eighth belongs to the top ten. To note about this clonotype: The antigen remains unidentified.

The sequence came from a man over 45 who received an inactivated influenza vaccine. The material sequenced was PBMCs from blood, taken 40 to 50 days after vaccination.

The CDR3 bases are TGTGCCATCACGAAAAACAGGGGATCCTACGAGCAGTACTTC. Translated, it gives CAITKNRGSYEQYF. The V call is TRBV10-3, the J call TRBJ2-7; 7 nucleotides align to TRBD1. Germline V lookup: CDR1 ENHRY, CDR2 SYGVKD. The CDR3 is made up of 14 amino acids. V lost 7 bases to trimming and J lost 1 base; unmatched junction nucleotides: 7.